This is a list of T cell receptor beta chains from one sample in a study of monozygotic twins with inflammatory bowel disease. TCRdb processed the 5' RACE reads again and assigns one entry to each CDR3 protein, with no DNA. Its listing shows approximately 210,000 distinct CDR3 sequences. Specimen: blood. Receptors originate from a human donor with ulcerative colitis or Crohn's disease, or a healthy co-twin of an affected twin (not recorded which). The CDR3 runs from the conserved cysteine through the conserved F or W. The order of the fields is V gene, CDR3 length, J gene, CDR3 protein.

v_call: TRBV5-6
cdr3_length: 14
j_call: TRBJ2-1
cdr3_aa: CASMGLAGYNEQFF

v_call: TRBV10-3
cdr3_length: 12
j_call: TRBJ1-1
cdr3_aa: CAISETVSEAFF

v_call: TRBV18
cdr3_length: 11
j_call: TRBJ2-3
cdr3_aa: CASSGADTQYF

v_call: TRBV18
cdr3_length: 15
j_call: TRBJ2-3
cdr3_aa: CASSYPRGNTDTQYF

v_call: TRBV20-1
cdr3_length: 15
j_call: TRBJ2-1
cdr3_aa: CSARDPQIPYNEQFF

v_call: TRBV5-1
cdr3_length: 14
j_call: TRBJ1-1
cdr3_aa: CASSLAEGRTEAFF

v_call: TRBV6-5
cdr3_length: 13
j_call: TRBJ1-3
cdr3_aa: CASKTSTGNTIYF

v_call: TRBV5-1
cdr3_length: 15
j_call: TRBJ2-3
cdr3_aa: CASSFTRVGTDTQYF

v_call: TRBV28
cdr3_length: 14
j_call: TRBJ1-1
cdr3_aa: CASSGGQLNTEAFF

v_call: TRBV9
cdr3_length: 16
j_call: TRBJ2-1
cdr3_aa: CASSVGLAGEGNEQFF

v_call: TRBV29-1
cdr3_length: 11
j_call: TRBJ2-2
cdr3_aa: CSGGETGELFF

v_call: TRBV12-5
cdr3_length: 13
j_call: TRBJ1-1
cdr3_aa: CASAPPGNTEAFF

v_call: TRBV10-2
cdr3_length: 14
j_call: TRBJ1-2
cdr3_aa: CASSLILPNYGYTF

v_call: TRBV28
cdr3_length: 17
j_call: TRBJ2-6
cdr3_aa: CASSSYPGDSGANVLTF

v_call: TRBV27
cdr3_length: 15
j_call: TRBJ2-1
cdr3_aa: CASSLSLAGYNEQFF

v_call: TRBV5-6
cdr3_length: 11
j_call: TRBJ2-7
cdr3_aa: CASSLSNEQYF

v_call: TRBV27
cdr3_length: 15
j_call: TRBJ2-1
cdr3_aa: CASLLRLAGVNEQFF

v_call: TRBV5-1
cdr3_length: 14
j_call: TRBJ2-1
cdr3_aa: CASTLGAGADEQFF

v_call: TRBV11-1
cdr3_length: 18
j_call: TRBJ2-5
cdr3_aa: CASSSGPQGLGEGETQYF

v_call: TRBV20-1
cdr3_length: 11
j_call: TRBJ1-1
cdr3_aa: CSARRRAEAFF

v_call: TRBV4-2
cdr3_length: 15
j_call: TRBJ1-4
cdr3_aa: CASSQNRATNEKLFF

v_call: TRBV7-6
cdr3_length: 15
j_call: TRBJ2-5
cdr3_aa: CASSLINSRGETQYF

v_call: TRBV19
cdr3_length: 14
j_call: TRBJ2-3
cdr3_aa: CASTERGSADTQYF

v_call: TRBV6-5
cdr3_length: 12
j_call: TRBJ2-2
cdr3_aa: CAAHGDTGELFF

v_call: TRBV6-1
cdr3_length: 13
j_call: TRBJ2-4
cdr3_aa: CASSDTELNIQYF

v_call: TRBV5-1
cdr3_length: 13
j_call: TRBJ2-2
cdr3_aa: CASSLQGTGELFF

v_call: TRBV12-3/TRBV12-4
cdr3_length: 14
j_call: TRBJ1-2
cdr3_aa: CASSSTGSDYGYTF

v_call: TRBV5-4
cdr3_length: 13
j_call: TRBJ2-3
cdr3_aa: CASRLAVTDTQYF

v_call: TRBV30
cdr3_length: 15
j_call: TRBJ1-5
cdr3_aa: CAWSKGTSPASPQHF

v_call: TRBV11-2
cdr3_length: 16
j_call: TRBJ2-7
cdr3_aa: CASSLVVAASPYEQYF

v_call: TRBV20-1
cdr3_length: 14
j_call: TRBJ2-2
cdr3_aa: CSASRGPLPGELFF

v_call: TRBV5-4
cdr3_length: 15
j_call: TRBJ2-1
cdr3_aa: CASSTGLRGWDEQFF

v_call: TRBV4-2
cdr3_length: 17
j_call: TRBJ1-3
cdr3_aa: CASSVGTGRLSGNTTYF

v_call: TRBV24-1
cdr3_length: 16
j_call: TRBJ2-3
cdr3_aa: CATSEPGTGDADTQYF

v_call: TRBV7-6
cdr3_length: 13
j_call: TRBJ2-3
cdr3_aa: CASSFDLTDTQYF

v_call: TRBV24-1
cdr3_length: 14
j_call: TRBJ2-1
cdr3_aa: CATSGPGGINEQFF

v_call: TRBV4-2
cdr3_length: 17
j_call: TRBJ2-1
cdr3_aa: CASSQDPAGDLYNEQFF

v_call: TRBV5-1
cdr3_length: 14
j_call: TRBJ2-3
cdr3_aa: CASVSGSGADTQYF

v_call: TRBV9
cdr3_length: 13
j_call: TRBJ1-1
cdr3_aa: CASSPYGATEAFF

v_call: TRBV6-2/TRBV6-3
cdr3_length: 14
j_call: TRBJ2-2
cdr3_aa: CASSYGREAGELFF